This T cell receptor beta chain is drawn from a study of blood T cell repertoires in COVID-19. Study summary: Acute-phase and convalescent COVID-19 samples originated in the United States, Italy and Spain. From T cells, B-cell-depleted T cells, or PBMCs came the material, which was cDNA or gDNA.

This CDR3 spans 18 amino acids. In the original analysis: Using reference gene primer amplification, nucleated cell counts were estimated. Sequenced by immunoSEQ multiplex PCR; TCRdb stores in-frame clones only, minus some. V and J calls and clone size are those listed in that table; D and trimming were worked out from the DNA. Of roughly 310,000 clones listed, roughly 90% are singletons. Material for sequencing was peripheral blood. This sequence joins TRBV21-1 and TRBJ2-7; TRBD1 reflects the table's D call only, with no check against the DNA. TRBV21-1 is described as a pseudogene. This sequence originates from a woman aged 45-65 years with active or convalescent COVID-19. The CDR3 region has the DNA TGTGCCAGCAGCAAACGCGAGTGGGGCTTCTGGGGTGGCTACGAGCAGTACTTC. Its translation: CASSKREWGFWGGYEQYF.